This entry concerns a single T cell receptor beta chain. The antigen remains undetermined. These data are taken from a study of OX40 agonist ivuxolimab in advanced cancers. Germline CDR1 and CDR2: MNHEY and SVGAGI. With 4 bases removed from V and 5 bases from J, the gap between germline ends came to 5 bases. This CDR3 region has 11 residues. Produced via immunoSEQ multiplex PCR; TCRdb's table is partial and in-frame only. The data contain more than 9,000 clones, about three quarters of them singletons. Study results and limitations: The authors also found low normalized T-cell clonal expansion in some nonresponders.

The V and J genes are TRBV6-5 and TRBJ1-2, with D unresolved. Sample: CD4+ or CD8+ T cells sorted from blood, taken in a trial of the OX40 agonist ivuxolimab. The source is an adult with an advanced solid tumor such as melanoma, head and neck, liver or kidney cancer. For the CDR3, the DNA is TGTGCCAGCAGTTCGTTGTATGGCTACACCTTC. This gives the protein CASSSLYGYTF.